The clone carrying this T cell receptor beta chain was seen a few times. Its specificity is unknown. The record originates from a study of T cells in Graves' hyperthyroidism and ophthalmopathy. Points from the study as a whole: The model predicted ophthalmopathy a median 6.5 months before onset. Blood also held most thyroid clonotypes expanded beyond 0.001.

Graves' hyperthyroidism showing no ophthalmopathy progression within 18 months was considered stable. With a duration under 2 months, the hyperthyroidism was newly diagnosed in patients aged 18 to 65. Looked up from germline, CDR1 is MDHEN and CDR2 is SYDVKM. The ends lost 6 bases at V and 3 bases at J; junction bases unmatched: 9. This CDR3 is 15 amino acids long. From RNA transcripts, TCR beta CDR3 regions were amplified. The study used the HTBI primer set for a first-round RT-PCR of the TCR CDR3. TCRdb ran MiXCR on the multiplex PCR reads and lists one entry per CDR3 protein. Among about 560,000 distinct CDR3 sequences listed, around 15% were seen once.

The TCR originated in a woman in her late teens or twenties with Graves' hyperthyroidism. This rearrangement joins TRBV28 to TRBJ2-3; 7 bases are shared with TRBD2. The source material was blood. CDR3 region: CASRPGGRATDTQYF. In DNA, the CDR3 is TGTGCCAGCAGGCCTGGTGGGAGGGCAACAGATACGCAGTATTTT.